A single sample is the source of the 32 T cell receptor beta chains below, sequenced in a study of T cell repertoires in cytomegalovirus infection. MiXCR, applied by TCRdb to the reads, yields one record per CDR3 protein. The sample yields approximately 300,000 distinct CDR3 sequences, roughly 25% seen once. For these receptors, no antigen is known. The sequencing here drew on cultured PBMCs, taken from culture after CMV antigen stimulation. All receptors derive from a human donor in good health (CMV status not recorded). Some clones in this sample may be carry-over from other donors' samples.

The CDR3 coding sequence is TGTGCCAGCAGCCCCGGACTAGTGGGAGCCGGTGAGCAGTTCTTC. It is translated as CASSPGLVGAGEQFF. The V gene is TRBV11-3, the J gene TRBJ2-1; 7 bases map to TRBD2. V lost 5 bases and J lost 9; bases outside the gene matches: 13. This CDR3 has 15 amino acids. Per the germline V gene, CDR1 is SGHNT and CDR2 is YENEEA.

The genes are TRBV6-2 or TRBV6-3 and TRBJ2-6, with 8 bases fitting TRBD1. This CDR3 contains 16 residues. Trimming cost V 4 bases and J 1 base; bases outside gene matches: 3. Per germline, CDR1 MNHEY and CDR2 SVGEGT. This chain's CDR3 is CASSLRQGSGANVLTF. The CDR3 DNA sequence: TGTGCCAGCAGTTTACGACAGGGGTCTGGGGCCAACGTCCTGACTTTC.

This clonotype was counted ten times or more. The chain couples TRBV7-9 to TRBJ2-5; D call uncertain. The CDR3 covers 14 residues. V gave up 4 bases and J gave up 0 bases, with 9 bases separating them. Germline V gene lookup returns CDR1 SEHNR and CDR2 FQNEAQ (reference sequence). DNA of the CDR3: TGTGCCAGCAGCTCCGCTGGGTACCAAGAGACCCAGTACTTC. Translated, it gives CASSSAGYQETQYF.

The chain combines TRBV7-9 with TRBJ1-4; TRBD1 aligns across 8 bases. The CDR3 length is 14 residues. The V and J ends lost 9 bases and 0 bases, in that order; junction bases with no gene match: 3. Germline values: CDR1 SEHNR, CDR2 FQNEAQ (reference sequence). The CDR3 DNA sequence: TGTGCCAGTGCACAGGGGGCAACTAATGAAAAACTGTTTTTT. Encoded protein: CASAQGATNEKLFF.

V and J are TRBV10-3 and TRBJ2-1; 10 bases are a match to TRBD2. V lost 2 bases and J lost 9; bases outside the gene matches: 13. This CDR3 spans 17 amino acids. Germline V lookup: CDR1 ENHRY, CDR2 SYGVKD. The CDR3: CAISERGAGLARGEQFF. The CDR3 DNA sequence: TGTGCCATCAGTGAGCGGGGCGCGGGACTAGCGAGGGGTGAGCAGTTCTTC.

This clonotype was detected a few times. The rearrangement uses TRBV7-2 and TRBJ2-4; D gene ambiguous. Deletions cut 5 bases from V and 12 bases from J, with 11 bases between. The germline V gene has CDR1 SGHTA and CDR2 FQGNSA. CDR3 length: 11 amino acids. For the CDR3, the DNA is TGTGCCAGCAGCCCGACCGGCCCTCAGTACTTC. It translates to CASSPTGPQYF.

The CDR3 region is CAISPEQGYQPQHF. Written as DNA, the CDR3 is TGTGCCATCAGTCCAGAACAGGGTTATCAGCCCCAGCATTTT. J is TRBJ1-5 and V is TRBV10-3, with TRBD1 as a possible D gene (6 bases). The germline CDR1 and CDR2 sequences are ENHRY and SYGVKD. The ends were cut back, 5 bases at V and 5 bases at J, with 13 bases in the middle. The CDR3 is 14 amino acids.

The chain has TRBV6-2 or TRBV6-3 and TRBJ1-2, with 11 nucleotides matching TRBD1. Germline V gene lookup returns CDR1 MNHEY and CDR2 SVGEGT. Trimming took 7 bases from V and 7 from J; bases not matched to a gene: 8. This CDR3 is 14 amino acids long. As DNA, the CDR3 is TGTGCCAGCACCGAAGGACAGGGGGCTTTTGGCTACACCTTC. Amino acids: CASTEGQGAFGYTF.

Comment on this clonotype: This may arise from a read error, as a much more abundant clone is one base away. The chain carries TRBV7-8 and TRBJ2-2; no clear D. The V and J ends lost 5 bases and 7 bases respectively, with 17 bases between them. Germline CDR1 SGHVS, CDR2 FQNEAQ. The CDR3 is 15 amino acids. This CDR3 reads CASSADGVSIGELFF. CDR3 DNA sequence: TGTGCCAGCAGCGCCGACGGAGTATCCATCGGGGAGCTGTTTTTT.

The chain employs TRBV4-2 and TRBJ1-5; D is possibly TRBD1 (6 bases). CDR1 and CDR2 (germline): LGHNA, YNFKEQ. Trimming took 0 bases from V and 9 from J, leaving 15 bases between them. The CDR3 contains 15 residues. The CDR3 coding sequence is TGTGCCAGCAGCCAAGACGAGGAGGGGGTAAGGCCCCAGCATTTT. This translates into CASSQDEEGVRPQHF.

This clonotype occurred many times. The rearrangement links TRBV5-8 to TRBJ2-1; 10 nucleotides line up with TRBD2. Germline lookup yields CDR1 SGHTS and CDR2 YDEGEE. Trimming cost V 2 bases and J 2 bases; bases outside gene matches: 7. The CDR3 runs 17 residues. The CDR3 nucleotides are TGTGCCAGCAGCTTCACTCGGACTAGCGGAGCCTACAATGAGCAGTTCTTC. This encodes CASSFTRTSGAYNEQFF.

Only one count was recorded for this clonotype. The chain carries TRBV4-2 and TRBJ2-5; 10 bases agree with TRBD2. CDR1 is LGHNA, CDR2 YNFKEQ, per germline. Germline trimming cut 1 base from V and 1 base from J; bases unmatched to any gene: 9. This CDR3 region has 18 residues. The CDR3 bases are TGTGCCAGCAGCCAAGGGTTAGCGGGAGGATGGGCCCAAGAGACCCAGTACTTC. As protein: CASSQGLAGGWAQETQYF.

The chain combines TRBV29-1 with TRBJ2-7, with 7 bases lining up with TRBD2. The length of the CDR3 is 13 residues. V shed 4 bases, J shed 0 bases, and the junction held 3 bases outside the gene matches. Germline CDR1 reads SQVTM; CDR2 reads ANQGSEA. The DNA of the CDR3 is TGCAGCGTTGGGGGGGGACCCTCCTACGAGCAGTACTTC. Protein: CSVGGGPSYEQYF.

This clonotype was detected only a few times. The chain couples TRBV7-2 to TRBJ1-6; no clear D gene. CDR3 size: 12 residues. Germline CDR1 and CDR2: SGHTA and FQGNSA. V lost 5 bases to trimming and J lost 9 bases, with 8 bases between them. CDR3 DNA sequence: TGTGCCAGCAGCCCCCCCTTTTCACCCCTCCACTTT. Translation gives CASSPPFSPLHF.

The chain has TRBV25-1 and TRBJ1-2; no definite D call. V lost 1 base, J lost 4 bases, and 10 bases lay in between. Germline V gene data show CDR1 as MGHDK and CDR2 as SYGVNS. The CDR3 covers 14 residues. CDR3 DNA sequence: TGTGCCAGCAGTGAATTCGATGTCGGCTATGGCTACACCTTC. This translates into CASSEFDVGYGYTF.

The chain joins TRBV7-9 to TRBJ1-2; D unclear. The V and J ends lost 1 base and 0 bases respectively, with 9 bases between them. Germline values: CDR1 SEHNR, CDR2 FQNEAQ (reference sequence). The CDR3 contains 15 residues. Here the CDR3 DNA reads TGTGCCAGCAGCTTAGGTCCAGAAGCTAACTATGGCTACACCTTC. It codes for CASSLGPEANYGYTF.

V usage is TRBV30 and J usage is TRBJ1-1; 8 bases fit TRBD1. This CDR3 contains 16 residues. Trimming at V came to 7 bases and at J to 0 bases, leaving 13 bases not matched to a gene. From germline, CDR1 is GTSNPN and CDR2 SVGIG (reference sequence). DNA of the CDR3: TGTGCCTCTTCCCCCGGACAGGGAGGAGTGAACACTGAAGCTTTCTTT. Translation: CASSPGQGGVNTEAFF.

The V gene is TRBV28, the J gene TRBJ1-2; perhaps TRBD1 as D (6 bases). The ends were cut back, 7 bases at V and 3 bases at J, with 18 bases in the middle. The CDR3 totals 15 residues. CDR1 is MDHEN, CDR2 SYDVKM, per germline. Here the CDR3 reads CASILSSTGDYGYTF. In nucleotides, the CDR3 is TGTGCCAGCATCTTGAGCTCGACAGGAGACTATGGCTACACCTTC.

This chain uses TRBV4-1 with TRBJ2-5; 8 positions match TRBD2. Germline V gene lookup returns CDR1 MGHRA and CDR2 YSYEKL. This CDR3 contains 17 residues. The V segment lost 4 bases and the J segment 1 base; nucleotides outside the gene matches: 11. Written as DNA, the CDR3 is TGCGCCAGCAGCCCGGTCGTGATAGCGGGGACCCAAGAGACCCAGTACTTC. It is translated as CASSPVVIAGTQETQYF.

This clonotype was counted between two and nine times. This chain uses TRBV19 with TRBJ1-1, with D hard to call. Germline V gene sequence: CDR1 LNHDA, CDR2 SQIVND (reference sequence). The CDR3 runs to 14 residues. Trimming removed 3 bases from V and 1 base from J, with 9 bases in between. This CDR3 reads CASSMWSGNTEAFF. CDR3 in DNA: TGTGCCAGTAGTATGTGGAGCGGGAACACTGAAGCTTTCTTT.

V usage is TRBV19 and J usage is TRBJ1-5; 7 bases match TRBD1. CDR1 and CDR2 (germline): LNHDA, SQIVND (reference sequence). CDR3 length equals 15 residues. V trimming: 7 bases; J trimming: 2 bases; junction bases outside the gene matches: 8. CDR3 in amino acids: CASTPDRRGNQPQHF. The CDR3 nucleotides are TGTGCCAGTACCCCGGACAGGAGGGGCAATCAGCCCCAGCATTTT.

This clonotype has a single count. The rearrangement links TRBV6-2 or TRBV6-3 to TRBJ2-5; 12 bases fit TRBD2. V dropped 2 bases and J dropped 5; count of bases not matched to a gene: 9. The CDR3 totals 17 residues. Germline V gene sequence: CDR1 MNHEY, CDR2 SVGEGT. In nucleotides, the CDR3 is TGTGCCAGCAGTTACGGTCGACTAGCGGGAGTCACCGAGACCCAGTACTTC. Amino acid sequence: CASSYGRLAGVTETQYF.

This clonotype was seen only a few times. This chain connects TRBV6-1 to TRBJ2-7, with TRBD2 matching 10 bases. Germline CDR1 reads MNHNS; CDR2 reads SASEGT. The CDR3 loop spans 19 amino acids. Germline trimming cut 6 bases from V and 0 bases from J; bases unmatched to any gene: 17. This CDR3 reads CASSRTPSLAGAASYEQYV. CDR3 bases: TGTGCCAGCAGCCGAACCCCCTCTCTAGCGGGAGCGGCCTCCTACGAGCAGTACGTC.

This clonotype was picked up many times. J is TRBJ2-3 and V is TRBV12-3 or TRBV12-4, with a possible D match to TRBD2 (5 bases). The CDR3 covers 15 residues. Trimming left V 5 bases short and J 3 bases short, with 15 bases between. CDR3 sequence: CASSGPGLGTDTQYF. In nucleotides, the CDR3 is TGTGCCAGCAGTGGCCCGGGGTTGGGGACAGATACGCAGTATTTT.

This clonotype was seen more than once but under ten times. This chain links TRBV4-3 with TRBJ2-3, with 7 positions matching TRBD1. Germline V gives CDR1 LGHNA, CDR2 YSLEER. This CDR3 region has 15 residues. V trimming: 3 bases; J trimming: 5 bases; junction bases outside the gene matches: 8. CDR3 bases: TGCGCCAGCAGCCAGACCGGGACAGCCGGAGATACGCAGTATTTT. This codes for CASSQTGTAGDTQYF.

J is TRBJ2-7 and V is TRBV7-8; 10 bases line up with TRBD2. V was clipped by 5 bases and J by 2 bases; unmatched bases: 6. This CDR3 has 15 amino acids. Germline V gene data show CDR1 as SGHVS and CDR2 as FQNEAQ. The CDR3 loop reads CASSPLAGVTYEQYF. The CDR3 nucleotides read TGTGCCAGCAGCCCTCTAGCGGGAGTTACCTACGAGCAGTACTTC. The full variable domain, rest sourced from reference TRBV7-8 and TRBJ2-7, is GAGVSQSPRYKVAKRGQDVALRCDPISGHVSLFWYQQALGQGPEFLTYFQNEAQLDKSGLPSDRFFAERPEGSVSTLKIQRTQQEDSAVYLCASSPLAGVTYEQYFGPGTRLTVT.

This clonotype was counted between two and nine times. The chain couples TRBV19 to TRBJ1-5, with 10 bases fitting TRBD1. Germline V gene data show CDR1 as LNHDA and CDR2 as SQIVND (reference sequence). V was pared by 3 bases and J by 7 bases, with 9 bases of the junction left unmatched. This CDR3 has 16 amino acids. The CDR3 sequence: CASSIPTTGGQQPQHF. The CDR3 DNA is TGTGCCAGTAGTATTCCCACGACAGGGGGCCAACAGCCCCAGCATTTT.

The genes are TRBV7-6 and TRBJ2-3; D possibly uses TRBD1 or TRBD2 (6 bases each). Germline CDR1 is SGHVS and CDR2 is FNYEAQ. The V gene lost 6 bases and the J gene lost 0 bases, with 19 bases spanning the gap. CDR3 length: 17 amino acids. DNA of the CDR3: TGTGCCAGCAGGAAGGGGGGCTGGATCCTCAGCACAGATACGCAGTATTTT. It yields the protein CASRKGGWILSTDTQYF.

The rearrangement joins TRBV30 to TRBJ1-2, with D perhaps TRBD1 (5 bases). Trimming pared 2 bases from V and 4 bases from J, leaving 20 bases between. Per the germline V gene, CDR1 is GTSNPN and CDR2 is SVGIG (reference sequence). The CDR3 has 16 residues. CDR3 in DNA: TGTGCCTGGAGTTACCCTCCCTCGTCGGGACGCTATGGCTACACCTTC. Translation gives CAWSYPPSSGRYGYTF.

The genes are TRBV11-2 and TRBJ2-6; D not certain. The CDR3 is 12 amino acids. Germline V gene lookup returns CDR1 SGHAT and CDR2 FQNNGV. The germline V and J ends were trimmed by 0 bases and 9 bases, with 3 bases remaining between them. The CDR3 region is CASSLEVNVLTF. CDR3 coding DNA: TGTGCCAGCAGCTTAGAGGTCAACGTCCTGACTTTC.

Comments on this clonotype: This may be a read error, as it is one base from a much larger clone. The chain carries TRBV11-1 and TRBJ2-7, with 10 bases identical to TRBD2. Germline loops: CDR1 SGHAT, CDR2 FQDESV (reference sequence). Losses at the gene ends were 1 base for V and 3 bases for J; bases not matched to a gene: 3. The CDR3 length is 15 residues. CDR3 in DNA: TGTGCCAGCAGCTTAGGGGCTAGCGGGAGCTACGAGCAGTACTTC. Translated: CASSLGASGSYEQYF.

The chain's CDR3 is CASQVGPMYEQYV. As DNA, the CDR3 is TGTGCCAGTCAAGTTGGGCCTATGTACGAGCAGTACGTC. The rearrangement joins TRBV10-3 to TRBJ2-7; D unclear. Germline V gene lookup returns CDR1 ENHRY and CDR2 SYGVKD. The CDR3 contains 13 residues. V lost 10 bases, J lost 4 bases, and 17 bases lay in between.